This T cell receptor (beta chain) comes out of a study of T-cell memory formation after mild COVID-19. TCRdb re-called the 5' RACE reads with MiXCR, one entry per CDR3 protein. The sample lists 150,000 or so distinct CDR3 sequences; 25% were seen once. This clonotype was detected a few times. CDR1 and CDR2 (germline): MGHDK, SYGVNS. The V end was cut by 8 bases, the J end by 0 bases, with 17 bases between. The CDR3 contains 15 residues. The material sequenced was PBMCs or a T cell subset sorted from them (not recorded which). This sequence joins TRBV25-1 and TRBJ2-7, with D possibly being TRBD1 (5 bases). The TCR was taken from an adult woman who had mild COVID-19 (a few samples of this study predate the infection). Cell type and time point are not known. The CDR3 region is CASQPEDKFSYEQYF. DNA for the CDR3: TGTGCCAGCCAACCAGAGGACAAATTCTCCTACGAGCAGTACTTC.